This T cell receptor beta chain was profiled in a study of a mutant IDH1 vaccine in newly diagnosed glioma. Study overall: Eight vaccinations went to patients in weeks 1, 3, 5, 7, 11, 15, 19, 23. Beginning 4-6 weeks after radiotherapy alone, or with temozolomide cycles, vaccination took place.

Sequencing was performed with immunoSEQ multiplex PCR; in TCRdb, only in-frame clones are kept and a portion is missing. The sample lists 50,000 or so clones, more than 85% occurring once. Note on this clone: The antigen is not known.

The time point here: week 11, during vaccination. Vaccination comprised doses that each held 300 ug of mutant IDH1 20-mer peptide, plus topical imiquimod. The receptor comes from a man aged 45 to 65 with glioma. The sequenced sample was PBMCs, obtained from a glioma patient whose treatment included an IDH1 peptide vaccine.

CDR3 coding DNA: TGCAGTGCTAGAGACGGGGTGCCCCTCCACTTT. This gives the protein CSARDGVPLHF. V usage is TRBV20-1 and J usage is TRBJ1-6; D ambiguous. Germline CDR1 DFQATT, CDR2 SNEGSKA (reference sequence). The CDR3 sequence is 11 residues long. Trimming stripped 0 bases from V and 13 bases from J, with 7 bases between.